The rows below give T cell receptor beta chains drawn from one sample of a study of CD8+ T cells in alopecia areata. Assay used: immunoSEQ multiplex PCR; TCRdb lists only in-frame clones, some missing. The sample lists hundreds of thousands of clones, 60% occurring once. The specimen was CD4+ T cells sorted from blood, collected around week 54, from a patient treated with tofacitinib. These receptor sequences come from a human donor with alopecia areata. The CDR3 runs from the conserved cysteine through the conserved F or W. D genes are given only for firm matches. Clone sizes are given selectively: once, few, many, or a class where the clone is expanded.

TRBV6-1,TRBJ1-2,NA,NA,CASSEAGGSDYGYTF,TGTGCCAGCAGTGAAGCGGGCGGCAGTGACTATGGCTACACCTTC
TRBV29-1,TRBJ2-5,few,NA,CSVEAGPSVGETQYF,TGCAGCGTTGAAGCTGGTCCTAGCGTCGGGGAGACCCAGTACTTC
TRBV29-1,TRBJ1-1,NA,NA,CSAEGGTEAFF,TGCAGCGCCGAGGGGGGGACTGAAGCTTTCTTT
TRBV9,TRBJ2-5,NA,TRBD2,CASSVVASGGPEGETQYF,TGTGCCAGCAGCGTAGTGGCTAGCGGGGGACCCGAGGGGGAGACCCAGTACTTC
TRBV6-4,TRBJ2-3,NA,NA,CASSPGVLPDTQYF,TGTGCCAGCAGTCCCGGGGTATTACCAGATACGCAGTATTTT
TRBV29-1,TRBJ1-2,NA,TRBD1,CSGAGGFGDGYTF,TGCAGCGGGGCAGGGGGCTTCGGGGATGGCTACACCTTC
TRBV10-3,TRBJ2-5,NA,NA,CAIRGGGETQYF,TGTGCCATTCGCGGGGGCGGGGAGACCCAGTACTTC
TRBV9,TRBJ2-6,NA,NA,CASSVGGTLSGANVLTF,TGTGCCAGCAGCGTAGGGGGGACTTTATCTGGGGCCAACGTCCTGACTTTC
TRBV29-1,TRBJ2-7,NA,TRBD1,CSVKPGGSYEQYF,TGCAGCGTAAAACCAGGGGGCTCCTACGAGCAGTACTTC
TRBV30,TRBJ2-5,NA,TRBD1,CAWSVRPGGLETQYF,TGTGCCTGGAGTGTACGACCAGGGGGATTAGAGACCCAGTACTTC
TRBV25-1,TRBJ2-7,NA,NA,CASRSTYEQYF,TGTGCCAGCAGATCTACCTACGAGCAGTACTTC
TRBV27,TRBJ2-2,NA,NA,CASSFGRGQPNTGELFF,TGTGCCAGCAGTTTCGGGAGAGGACAGCCTAACACCGGGGAGCTGTTTTTT
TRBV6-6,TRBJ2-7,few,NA,CASSRPDGSYEQYF,TGTGCCAGCAGTCGCCCGGACGGTTCCTACGAGCAGTACTTC
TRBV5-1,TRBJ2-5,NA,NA,CASNFGTAEETQYF,TGCGCCAGCAACTTCGGGACGGCCGAAGAGACCCAGTACTTC
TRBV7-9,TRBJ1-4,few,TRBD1,CASSAGGIGQGKPEKLFF,TGTGCCAGCAGCGCAGGCGGAATTGGACAGGGCAAGCCCGAAAAACTGTTTTTT
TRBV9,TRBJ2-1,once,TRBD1,CASSAGTDNEQFF,TGTGCCAGCAGCGCCGGGACAGATAATGAGCAGTTCTTC
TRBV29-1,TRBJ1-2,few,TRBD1,CSVDTSTGFAYGYTF,TGCAGCGTCGATACTTCGACAGGGTTTGCGTATGGCTACACCTTC
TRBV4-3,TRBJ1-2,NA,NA,CASSDQWGNGYTF,TGCGCCAGCAGCGATCAGTGGGGGAATGGCTACACCTTC
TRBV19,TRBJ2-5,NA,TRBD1,CASSIGQGNQETQYF,TGTGCCAGTAGTATAGGACAGGGTAATCAAGAGACCCAGTACTTC
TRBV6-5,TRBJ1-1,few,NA,CASSYMEGFRSTEAFF,TGTGCCAGCAGTTACATGGAGGGTTTTCGGAGCACTGAAGCTTTCTTT
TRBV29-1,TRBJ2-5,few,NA,CSVDPEDQYF,TGCAGCGTTGACCCCGAGGACCAGTACTTC
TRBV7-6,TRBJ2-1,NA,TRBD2,CASSPRTSGGAYNEQFF,TGTGCCAGCAGCCCCCGGACTAGCGGGGGGGCTTACAATGAGCAGTTCTTC
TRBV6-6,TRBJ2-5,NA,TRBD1,CASSRGQGTQETQYF,TGTGCCAGCAGTAGGGGACAGGGAACCCAAGAGACCCAGTACTTC
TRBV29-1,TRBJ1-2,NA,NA,CSVEEGLVANYGYTF,TGCAGCGTTGAAGAAGGGCTCGTAGCTAACTATGGCTACACCTTC
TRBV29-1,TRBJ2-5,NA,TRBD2,CSVQTSGGGETQYF,TGCAGCGTTCAGACTAGCGGGGGAGGGGAGACCCAGTACTTC
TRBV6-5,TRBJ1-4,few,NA,CASSRGTTNEKLFF,TGTGCCAGCAGCCGGGGCACCACTAATGAAAAACTGTTTTTT
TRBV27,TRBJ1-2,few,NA,CASSAGPFYGYTF,TGTGCCAGCAGTGCGGGACCGTTCTATGGCTACACCTTC
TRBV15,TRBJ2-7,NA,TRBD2,CATSRDSGGGSYEQYF,TGTGCCACCAGCAGAGATAGTGGCGGGGGCTCCTACGAGCAGTACTTC
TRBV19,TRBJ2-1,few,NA,CASSIQAHYNEQFF,TGTGCCAGTAGTATACAGGCGCACTACAATGAGCAGTTCTTC
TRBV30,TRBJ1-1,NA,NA,CAWSVQGLNTEAFF,TGTGCCTGGAGTGTGCAGGGATTGAACACTGAAGCTTTCTTT
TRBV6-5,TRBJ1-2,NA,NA,CASSYFAQGTYGYTF,TGTGCCAGCAGTTATTTCGCGCAGGGGACCTATGGCTACACCTTC
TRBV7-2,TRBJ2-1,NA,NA,CASSLRVDEQFF,TGTGCCAGCAGCTTAAGAGTCGATGAGCAGTTCTTC
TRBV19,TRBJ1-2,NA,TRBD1,CASSQGVSGYTF,TGTGCCAGCTCACAGGGGGTAAGCGGCTACACCTTC
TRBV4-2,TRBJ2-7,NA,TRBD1,CASSANDRGPASYEQYF,TGTGCCAGCAGCGCCAACGACAGGGGCCCAGCTTCCTACGAGCAGTACTTC
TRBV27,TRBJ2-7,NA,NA,CASSVLGPGSYEQYF,TGTGCCAGCAGTGTGCTAGGACCCGGGTCCTACGAGCAGTACTTC
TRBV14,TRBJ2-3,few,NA,CASSLQDTQYF,TGTGCCAGCAGCCTACAAGATACGCAGTATTTT
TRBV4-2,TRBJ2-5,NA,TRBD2,CASSQAGASGVQETQYF,TGTGCCAGCAGCCAGGCCGGGGCTAGCGGGGTCCAAGAGACCCAGTACTTC
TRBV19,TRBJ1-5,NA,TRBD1,CASNSYGQGKGNQPQHF,TGTGCCAGTAATTCGTACGGACAGGGAAAGGGCAATCAGCCCCAGCATTTT
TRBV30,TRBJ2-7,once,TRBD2,CAFLGLAGAKYEQYF,TGTGCCTTCCTAGGACTAGCGGGGGCAAAATACGAGCAGTACTTC
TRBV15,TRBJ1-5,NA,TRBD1,CATSRGGTGALSNQPQHF,TGTGCCACCAGCAGGGGGGGGACAGGGGCCCTCAGCAATCAGCCCCAGCATTTT
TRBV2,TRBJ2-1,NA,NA,CASRDGRGYNEQFF,TGTGCCAGCAGGGACGGGCGGGGTTACAATGAGCAGTTCTTC
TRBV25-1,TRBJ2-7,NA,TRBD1,CASCPGQGTYEQYF,TGTGCCAGCTGTCCGGGACAGGGGACCTACGAGCAGTACTTC
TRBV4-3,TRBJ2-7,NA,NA,CASSHTQGYEQYF,TGCGCCAGCAGCCATACACAGGGTTACGAGCAGTACTTC
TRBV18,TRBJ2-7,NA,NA,CASSPPAPYEQYF,TGTGCCAGCTCACCACCGGCCCCCTACGAGCAGTACTTC
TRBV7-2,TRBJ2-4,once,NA,CASSLGGGKNIQYF,TGTGCCAGCAGCTTAGGGGGTGGCAAAAACATTCAGTACTTC
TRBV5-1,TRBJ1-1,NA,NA,CASSSEGKGTEAFF,TGCGCCAGCAGCTCCGAAGGCAAGGGCACTGAAGCTTTCTTT
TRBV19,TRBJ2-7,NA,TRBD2,CASSGSGTSGGSEQYF,TGTGCCAGTAGTGGATCCGGGACTAGCGGGGGAAGCGAGCAGTACTTC
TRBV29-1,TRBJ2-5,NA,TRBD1,CSGGTGEETQYF,TGCAGCGGTGGGACAGGGGAGGAGACCCAGTACTTC
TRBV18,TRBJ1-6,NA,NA,CASSPKGNSPLHF,TGTGCCAGCTCACCGAAGGGGAATTCACCCCTCCACTTT
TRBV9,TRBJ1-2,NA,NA,CASSVDASGRGYTF,TGTGCCAGCAGCGTAGACGCTTCTGGACGGGGCTACACCTTC
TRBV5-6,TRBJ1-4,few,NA,CASSLVQGKNEKLFF,TGTGCCAGCAGCTTGGTGCAGGGGAAAAATGAAAAACTGTTTTTT
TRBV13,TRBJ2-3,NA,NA,CASSQTTDTQYF,TGTGCCAGCAGCCAGACCACAGATACGCAGTATTTT
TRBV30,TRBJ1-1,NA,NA,CAWSEGVDTEAFF,TGTGCCTGGAGTGAGGGAGTCGACACTGAAGCTTTCTTT
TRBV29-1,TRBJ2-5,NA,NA,CSVESRGKTQYF,TGCAGCGTTGAGTCAAGGGGAAAGACCCAGTACTTC
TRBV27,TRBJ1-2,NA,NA,CASSSGTTNYGYTF,TGTGCCAGCAGTTCCGGGACAACTAACTATGGCTACACCTTC
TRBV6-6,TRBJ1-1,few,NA,CASTDRTTSMNTEAFF,TGTGCCAGCACCGACCGGACAACCTCCATGAACACTGAAGCTTTCTTT
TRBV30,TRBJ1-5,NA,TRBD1,CAWDRGNQPQHF,TGTGCCTGGGACAGGGGAAACCAGCCCCAGCATTTT
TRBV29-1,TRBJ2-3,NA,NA,CSVPRNLVDTQYF,TGCAGCGTTCCCCGCAATCTAGTAGATACGCAGTATTTT